Listed below are T cell receptor beta chains from one sample, sequenced in a study of beta chain features in type 1 diabetes. This table comes from immunoSEQ multiplex PCR, and its TCRdb copy is limited to in-frame clones, with some not included. The sample lists 150,000 to 180,000 clones; about 8.1% were seen once. The sample comprised central memory CD4+ T cells from blood. The receptors were gathered from a young man in good health. Each CDR3 is given with its conserved first and last residue. D genes are given only for firm matches. The size of a clone is reported for some rows only, either as once, few or many, or as a class for expanded clones.

clone size | J gene | V gene | D gene | CDR3 DNA | CDR3 protein
many | TRBJ2-1 | TRBV4-3 | TRBD1 | TGCGCCAGCAGCCAGCCAGACAGGGCTGGTGAGCAGTTCTTC | CASSQPDRAGEQFF
few | TRBJ2-6 | TRBV7-3 | - | TGTGCCAGCAGCTTAGGCCATTCTGGGGCCAACGTCCTGACTTTC | CASSLGHSGANVLTF
few | TRBJ2-1 | TRBV9 | - | TGTGCCAGCAGTGAAACAGAGAGCTCCTACAATGAGCAGTTCTTC | CASSETESSYNEQFF
- | TRBJ1-2 | TRBV9 | - | TGTGCCAGCAGCGTAGAGGCAGGCGATGGCTACACCTTC | CASSVEAGDGYTF
few | TRBJ1-2 | TRBV5-1 | TRBD1 | TGCGCCAGCAGCTCCACTGGACAGGGGGTGAATTTTGGCTACACCTTC | CASSSTGQGVNFGYTF
- | TRBJ2-5 | TRBV7-2 | - | TGTGCCAGCAGCTTTAGCCAGAAAGAGACCCAGTACTTC | CASSFSQKETQYF
- | TRBJ2-1 | TRBV2 | - | TGTGCCAGCATTACACGGGGCGGGACCTCCTACAATGAGCAGTTCTTC | CASITRGGTSYNEQFF
few | TRBJ1-1 | TRBV10-3 | - | TGTGCCATCAGTGAGTCGGCCAGGTCAGGGAACACTGAAGCTTTCTTT | CAISESARSGNTEAFF
few | TRBJ2-3 | TRBV6-6 | TRBD2 | TGTGCCAGCAGTGGACTAGCCCGGAGGGATACGCAGTATTTT | CASSGLARRDTQYF
many | TRBJ2-6 | TRBV19 | - | TGTGCCAGTAGTAACCAGGGATCTGGGGCCAACGTCCTGACTTTC | CASSNQGSGANVLTF
few | TRBJ1-2 | TRBV19 | TRBD1 | TGTGCCAGTAGGGCCCCGGACAGGCTTTATGGCTACACCTTC | CASRAPDRLYGYTF
- | TRBJ2-3 | TRBV21-1 | - | TGTGCCAGCAGCGCGAGGACTAGCGGGGCTGATACGCAGTATTTT | CASSARTSGADTQYF
- | TRBJ2-2 | TRBV5-4 | TRBD1 | TGTGCCAGCAGCTTGGTTTTGGGACAGGGGGCCGGGGAGCTGTTTTTT | CASSLVLGQGAGELFF
many | TRBJ2-5 | TRBV29-1 | - | TGCAGCGTTGGCAGGGGGGAGGAGACCCAGTACTTC | CSVGRGEETQYF
- | TRBJ2-7 | TRBV6-1 | TRBD2 | TGTGCCAGCAGTGAAAGTCTAGCGGGAGTCGAGCAGTACTTC | CASSESLAGVEQYF
- | TRBJ2-3 | TRBV27 | - | TGTGCCAGCAGGCCCCGGTCTCGCGGGGGCGGGGATACGCAGTATTTT | CASRPRSRGGGDTQYF
many | TRBJ2-1 | TRBV7-8 | TRBD2 | TGTGCCAGCAGCTCTCCGGGACTAGCCGGCAATGAGCAGTTCTTC | CASSSPGLAGNEQFF
- | TRBJ2-3 | TRBV29-1 | - | TGCAGCGTTGTCGCCAGGGTAGGCACAGATACGCAGTATTTT | CSVVARVGTDTQYF
- | TRBJ2-7 | TRBV11-2 | TRBD1 | TGTGCCAGCAGCGGACAGGGTTACGAGCAGTACTTC | CASSGQGYEQYF
few | TRBJ2-5 | TRBV5-1 | TRBD1 | TGCGCCAGCAGCTTCGGGACAGGCCCCCAAGAGACCCAGTACTTC | CASSFGTGPQETQYF
few | TRBJ2-7 | TRBV5-4 | TRBD1 | TGTGCCAGCAGCTTGGAAGGGACAGGGCCCTACGAGCAGTACTTC | CASSLEGTGPYEQYF
- | TRBJ1-1 | TRBV5-1 | - | TGCGCCAGCAGCTTGAGAGTTTCGAACACTGAAGCTTTCTTT | CASSLRVSNTEAFF
- | TRBJ2-7 | TRBV7-6 | TRBD2 | TGTGCCAGCAGCTTAGCGATCGGGAGGGCCCGTGAGCAGTACTTC | CASSLAIGRAREQYF
- | TRBJ1-1 | TRBV29-1 | - | TGCAGCGTTACCAGACAGAACATGAACACTGAAGCTTTCTTT | CSVTRQNMNTEAFF
- | TRBJ2-5 | TRBV7-2 | TRBD1 | TGTGCCAGCAGCTTAGGAATAGGGGGCGGAGAGACCCAGTACTTC | CASSLGIGGGETQYF
many | TRBJ1-1 | TRBV10-3 | - | TGTGCCATCAGTGAACAGGGGAACACTGAAGCTTTCTTT | CAISEQGNTEAFF
few | TRBJ1-6 | TRBV5-5 | - | TGTGCCAGCAGCTGGACACGGGCTAATTCACCCCTCCACTTT | CASSWTRANSPLHF
few | TRBJ1-2 | TRBV4-3 | - | TGCGCCAGCAGCCAAGATGAGGGTTTTGGTGGCTACACCTTC | CASSQDEGFGGYTF
- | TRBJ1-2 | TRBV27 | TRBD1 | TGTGCCAGCAGTTTAAACCAGGGGGTTAGTCGCGGCTACACCTTC | CASSLNQGVSRGYTF
few | TRBJ2-1 | TRBV10-2 | TRBD2 | TGCGCCAGCAGCCAGACTAGCGGGGGTACTGAGCAGTTCTTC | CASSQTSGGTEQFF
- | TRBJ2-2 | TRBV5-6 | TRBD1 | TGTGCCAGCAGATCGACAGGGGCGAACACCGGGGAGCTGTTTTTT | CASRSTGANTGELFF
few | TRBJ2-7 | TRBV4-2 | TRBD1 | TGTGCCAGCAGCCGCGCATGGGGCCCGGGACAGGGGGCCAGCTCCTACGAGCAGTACTTC | CASSRAWGPGQGASSYEQYF
- | TRBJ2-5 | TRBV19 | - | TGTGCCAGTATCCCTCCCCACACGGGAGACTCCCAAGAGACCCAGTACTTC | CASIPPHTGDSQETQYF
- | TRBJ2-1 | TRBV7-2 | TRBD2 | TGTGCCAGCAGCTTCCTAGCGGCCCCCTACAATGAGCAGTTCTTC | CASSFLAAPYNEQFF
few | TRBJ1-5 | TRBV7-2 | TRBD1 | TGTGCCAGCAGCTTGGAGGGGACAGATCATCAGCCCCAGCATTTT | CASSLEGTDHQPQHF
- | TRBJ2-1 | TRBV7-2 | TRBD2 | TGTGCCAGCAGCTTAGAGTGGGGCGGGGGATACAATGAGCAGTTCTTC | CASSLEWGGGYNEQFF
- | TRBJ2-1 | TRBV4-3 | TRBD2 | TGCGCCAGCAAGTGGGGGACTAGCGGGATCGGGGAGCAGTTCTTC | CASKWGTSGIGEQFF
- | TRBJ2-2 | TRBV6-6 | TRBD2 | TGTGCCAGCAGTTACTCCGGGGGGTTAAGGTTCGGGGAGCTGTTTTTT | CASSYSGGLRFGELFF
- | TRBJ1-1 | TRBV12-5 | - | TGTGCTAGTGGTTTGGTAGTCGGCAGGGGAAGAACTGAAGCTTTCTTT | CASGLVVGRGRTEAFF
- | TRBJ2-7 | TRBV18 | TRBD1 | TGTGCCAGCTCACGCGAGGGACAGGCATACGAGCAGTACTTC | CASSREGQAYEQYF
few | TRBJ1-1 | TRBV7-6 | - | TGTGCCAGCAGCTCATACCAGGGCTCTAGGGGAGCTTTCTTT | CASSSYQGSRGAFF
few | TRBJ1-2 | TRBV28 | - | TGTGCCACCAAGGAGGGGACGGGCTATGGCTACACCTTC | CATKEGTGYGYTF
few | TRBJ1-4 | TRBV18 | - | TGTGCCAGCTCACCACCGTTTACAACTAATGAAAAACTGTTTTTT | CASSPPFTTNEKLFF
- | TRBJ1-5 | TRBV6-1 | - | TGTGCCAGCAGTGAAGCGAAGGGGGTGGATCAGCCCCAGCATTTT | CASSEAKGVDQPQHF
few | TRBJ1-1 | TRBV2 | TRBD1 | TGTGCCAGCAGTGGACAGGGAATCACTGAAGCTTTCTTT | CASSGQGITEAFF
- | TRBJ2-5 | TRBV29-1 | - | TGCAGCGTAGAACGGGCCGGCGGGGAGACCCAGTACTTC | CSVERAGGETQYF
few | TRBJ2-1 | TRBV19 | - | TGTGCCAGTGGGAGCCCAAATTACAATGAGCAGTTCTTC | CASGSPNYNEQFF
- | TRBJ1-2 | TRBV30 | - | TGTGCCTGGAGCTTTCTTTATGGCTACACCTTC | CAWSFLYGYTF
- | TRBJ1-1 | TRBV18 | - | TGTGCCAGCTCACCACGGATGGTGCCGGGGACTGAAGCTTTCTTT | CASSPRMVPGTEAFF
few | TRBJ2-7 | TRBV6-5 | - | TGTGCCAGCAGTTACTCGAAACAGGGGAGGCACGAGCAGTACTTC | CASSYSKQGRHEQYF
- | TRBJ1-2 | TRBV6-5 | TRBD1 | TGTGCCAGCAGCACCGACAGGGGCTATGGCTACACCTTC | CASSTDRGYGYTF
- | TRBJ1-2 | TRBV7-2 | TRBD1 | TGTGCCAGCAGCATAACCGGACAGGAGTACTATGGCTACACCTTC | CASSITGQEYYGYTF
few | TRBJ2-7 | TRBV11-1 | - | TGTGCCAGCAGCTCAGACGGTACGGGGGAGCAGTACTTC | CASSSDGTGEQYF
few | TRBJ2-1 | TRBV30 | - | TGTGCCTGGAGTGCCCAGGGACTGCCGGTTGGCGGTGAGCAGTTCTTC | CAWSAQGLPVGGEQFF
few | TRBJ2-1 | TRBV29-1 | - | TGCAGCGTTGTAGTAGGACAAAACTACAATGAGCAGTTCTTC | CSVVVGQNYNEQFF